The sequence of this T cell receptor beta chain was determined in a study of blood T cell repertoires in COVID-19. On the study more broadly: From T cells, B-cell-depleted T cells, or PBMCs came the material, which was cDNA or gDNA.

This CDR3 is 15 amino acids long. Seattle participants joined during active infection and were tracked over time. Methods used by the authors: Nucleated cell counts were estimated from reference gene primer amplification. Clones were sequenced by immunoSEQ multiplex PCR, and TCRdb holds only the in-frame ones, with some missing. D and trimming come from the DNA, and the V and J calls and clone size come from that table. Found here are over 200,000 clones, nearly 85% of them singletons; the top ten hold 1.3%. The TCR originated in a woman aged 25 to 39 with COVID-19, enrolled during active disease. The genes are TRBV21-1 and TRBJ1-3; the DNA was not compared with TRBD1, the D call given in the table. TRBV21-1 is a recognized pseudogene. The sequenced sample consisted of peripheral blood. CDR3 sequence: CASSLTGVAGNTIYF. CDR3 in DNA: TGTGCCAGCAGCCTTACAGGGGTAGCTGGAAACACCATATATTTT.